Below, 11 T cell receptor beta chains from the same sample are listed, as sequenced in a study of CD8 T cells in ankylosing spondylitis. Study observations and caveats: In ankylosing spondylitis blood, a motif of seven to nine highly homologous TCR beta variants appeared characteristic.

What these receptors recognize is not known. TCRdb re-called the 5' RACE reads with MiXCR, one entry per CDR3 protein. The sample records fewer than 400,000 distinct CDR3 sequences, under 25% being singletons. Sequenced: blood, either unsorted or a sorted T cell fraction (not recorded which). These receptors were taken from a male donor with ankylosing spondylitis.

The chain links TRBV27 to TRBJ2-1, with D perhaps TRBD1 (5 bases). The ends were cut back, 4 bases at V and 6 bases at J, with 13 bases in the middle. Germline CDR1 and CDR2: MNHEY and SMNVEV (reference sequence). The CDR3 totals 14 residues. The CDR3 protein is CASSSTIRGNEQFF. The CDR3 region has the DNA TGTGCCAGCAGTTCCACCATAAGGGGCAATGAGCAGTTCTTC.

The CDR3 region has the DNA TGTGCCAGCAGCTTCCAGACAGGGGAGTTCAGTGGCTACACCTTC. Translation gives CASSFQTGEFSGYTF. The chain has TRBV7-9 and TRBJ1-2, with 8 bases fitting TRBD1. V lost 3 bases, J lost 7 bases, and 10 bases stayed unmatched. This CDR3 contains 15 residues. CDR1 and CDR2 (germline): SEHNR, FQNEAQ (reference sequence).

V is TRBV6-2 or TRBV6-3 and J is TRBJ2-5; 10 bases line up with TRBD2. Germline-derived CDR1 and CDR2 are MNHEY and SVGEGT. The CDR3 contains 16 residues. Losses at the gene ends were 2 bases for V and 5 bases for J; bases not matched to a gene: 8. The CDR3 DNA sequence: TGTGCCAGCAGTTACAGTCTAGCGGGAGTGGGGGAGACCCAGTACTTC. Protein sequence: CASSYSLAGVGETQYF.

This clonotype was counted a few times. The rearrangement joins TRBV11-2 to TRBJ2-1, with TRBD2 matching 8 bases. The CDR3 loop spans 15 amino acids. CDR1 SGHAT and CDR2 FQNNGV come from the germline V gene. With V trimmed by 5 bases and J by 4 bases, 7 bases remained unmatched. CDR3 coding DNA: TGTGCCAGCAGCCGGAGACTAGCGACATACAATGAGCAGTTCTTC. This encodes CASSRRLATYNEQFF. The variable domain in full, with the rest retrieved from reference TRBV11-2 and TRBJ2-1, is EAGVAQSPRYKIIEKRQSVAFWCNPISGHATLYWYQQILGQGPKLLIQFQNNGVVDDSQLPKDRFSAERLKGVDSTLKIQPAKLEDSAVYLCASSRRLATYNEQFFGPGTRLTVL.

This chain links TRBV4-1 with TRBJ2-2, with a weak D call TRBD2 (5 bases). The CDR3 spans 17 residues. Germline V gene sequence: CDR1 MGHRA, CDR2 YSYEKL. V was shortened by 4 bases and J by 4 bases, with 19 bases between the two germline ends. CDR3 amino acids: CASSLPGSFSGTGELFF. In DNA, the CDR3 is TGCGCCAGCAGCCTACCGGGGTCTTTTTCGGGCACCGGGGAGCTGTTTTTT.

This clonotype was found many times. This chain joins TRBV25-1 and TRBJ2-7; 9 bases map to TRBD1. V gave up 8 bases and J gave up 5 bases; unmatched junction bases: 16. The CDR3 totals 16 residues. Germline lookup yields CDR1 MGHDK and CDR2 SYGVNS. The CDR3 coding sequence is TGTGCCAGCCCACAACCGGGACAGGGAAATTTCCACGAGCAGTACTTC. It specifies CASPQPGQGNFHEQYF.

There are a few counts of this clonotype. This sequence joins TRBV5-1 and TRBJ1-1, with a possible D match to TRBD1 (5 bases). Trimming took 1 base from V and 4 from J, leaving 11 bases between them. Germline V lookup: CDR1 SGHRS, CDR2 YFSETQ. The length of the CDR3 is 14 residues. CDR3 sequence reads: CASSLRGGSTEAFF. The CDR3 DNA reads TGCGCCAGCAGCTTGAGGGGAGGTTCCACTGAAGCTTTCTTT.

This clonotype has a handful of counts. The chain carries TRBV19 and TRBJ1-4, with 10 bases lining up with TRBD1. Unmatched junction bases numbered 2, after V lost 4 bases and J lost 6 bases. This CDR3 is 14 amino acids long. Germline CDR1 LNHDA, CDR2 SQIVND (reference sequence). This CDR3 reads CASSTGTGDEKLFF. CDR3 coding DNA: TGTGCCAGTAGTACCGGGACAGGGGATGAAAAACTGTTTTTT. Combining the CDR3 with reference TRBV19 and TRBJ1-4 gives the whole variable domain DGGITQSPKYLFRKEGQNVTLSCEQNLNHDAMYWYRQDPGQGLRLIYYSQIVNDFQKGDIAEGYSVSREKKESFPLTVTSAQKNPTAFYLCASSTGTGDEKLFFGSGTQLSVL.

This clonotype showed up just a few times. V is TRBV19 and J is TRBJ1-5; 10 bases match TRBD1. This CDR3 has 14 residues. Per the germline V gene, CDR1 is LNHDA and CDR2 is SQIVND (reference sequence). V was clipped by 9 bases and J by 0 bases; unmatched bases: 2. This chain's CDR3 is CASDRGLSNQPQHF. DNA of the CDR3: TGTGCCAGCGACAGGGGGCTTAGCAATCAGCCCCAGCATTTT. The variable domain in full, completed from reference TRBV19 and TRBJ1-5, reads DGGITQSPKYLFRKEGQNVTLSCEQNLNHDAMYWYRQDPGQGLRLIYYSQIVNDFQKGDIAEGYSVSREKKESFPLTVTSAQKNPTAFYLCASDRGLSNQPQHFGDGTRLSIL.

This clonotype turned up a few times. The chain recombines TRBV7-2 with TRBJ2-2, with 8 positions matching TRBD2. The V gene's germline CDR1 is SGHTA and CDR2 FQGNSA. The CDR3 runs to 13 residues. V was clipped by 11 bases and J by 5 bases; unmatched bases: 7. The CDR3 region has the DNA TGTGCCTTGAGCGGGAGTAGTACCGGGGAGCTGTTTTTT. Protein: CALSGSSTGELFF.

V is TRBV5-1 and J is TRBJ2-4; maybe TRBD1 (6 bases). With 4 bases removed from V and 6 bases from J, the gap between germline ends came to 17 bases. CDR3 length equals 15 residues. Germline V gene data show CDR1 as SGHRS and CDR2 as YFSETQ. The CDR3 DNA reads TGCGCCAGCAGCCGGTCACAGGGCGCAGGAAACATTCAGTACTTC. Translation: CASSRSQGAGNIQYF.